Shown below are 32 T cell receptor beta chains from a single sample sequenced in a study of cytomegalovirus exposure and HLA in healthy donors. PCR used 60 Vbeta primers and 13 Jbeta primers. Clones were sequenced by immunoSEQ multiplex PCR, and TCRdb holds only the in-frame ones, with some missing. The sample yields about 120,000 clones, 65% to 85% seen once. The sample consisted of PBMCs. All receptors derive from a middle-aged woman in good health and CMV-seropositive.

The chain employs TRBV29-1 and TRBJ1-2; 9 bases fit TRBD1. Germline V gene lookup returns CDR1 SQVTM and CDR2 ANQGSEA. The CDR3 runs 14 residues. V was clipped by 6 bases and J by 6 bases; unmatched bases: 11. The CDR3 region is CSVLTGGGEDGYTF. DNA for the CDR3: TGCAGCGTACTTACAGGGGGCGGAGAAGATGGCTACACCTTC.

The J gene is TRBJ1-5, the V gene TRBV30; D not certain. Germline assignment: CDR1 GTSNPN and CDR2 SVGIG (reference sequence). V lost 0 bases to trimming and J lost 6 bases, with 12 bases between them. This CDR3 contains 14 residues. The CDR3 DNA sequence: TGTGCCTGGAGTGTCGCGAGTGGAGGTCAGCCCCAGCATTTT. It specifies CAWSVASGGQPQHF.

A few counts support this clone. The chain links TRBV6-4 to TRBJ2-7; 9 bases are shared with TRBD2. This CDR3 is 14 amino acids long. Germline CDR1 is MRHNA and CDR2 is SNTAGT. Trimming took 5 bases from V and 5 from J; bases not matched to a gene: 7. The CDR3 sequence: CASSPSGITHEQYF. Written as DNA, the CDR3 is TGTGCCAGCAGTCCTAGCGGGATTACCCACGAGCAGTACTTC.

The rearrangement joins TRBV6-6 to TRBJ2-2, with D possibly being TRBD2 (5 bases). This CDR3 is 16 amino acids long. V was trimmed by 6 bases and J by 0 bases, leaving 14 bases between them. CDR1 is MNHNY, CDR2 SVGAGI, per germline (reference sequence). The CDR3 loop is CASSPRALSNTGELFF. For the CDR3, the DNA is TGTGCCAGCAGCCCGAGGGCATTGTCGAACACCGGGGAGCTGTTTTTT.

CDR3 sequence: CASSVYFSGGTNTGELFF. Written as DNA, the CDR3 is TGTGCCAGCAGCGTATATTTTAGCGGGGGGACGAACACCGGGGAGCTGTTTTTT. The chain carries TRBV9 and TRBJ2-2; 10 positions agree with TRBD2. This CDR3 is 18 amino acids long. The J segment lost 0 bases and the V segment lost 1 base, leaving 6 bases of the junction unmatched. Germline CDR1 is SGDLS and CDR2 is YYNGEE.

The chain couples TRBV7-9 to TRBJ1-4; possible D gene TRBD1, 6 bases. This CDR3 region has 15 residues. Germline V gene data show CDR1 as SEHNR and CDR2 as FQNEAQ (reference sequence). V gave up 5 bases and J gave up 4 bases, with 14 bases separating them. The CDR3 sequence: CASSLEGGNNEKLFF. In DNA form, the CDR3 reads TGTGCCAGCAGCCTCGAGGGGGGGAATAATGAAAAACTGTTTTTT.

This clone was observed a handful of times. The chain couples TRBV28 to TRBJ2-5; unclear D gene. This CDR3 spans 13 amino acids. V was pared by 7 bases and J by 5 bases, with 14 bases between. Germline V lookup: CDR1 MDHEN, CDR2 SYDVKM. CDR3 sequence (DNA): TGTGCCAGCATTTGCGGAGCCCAGGAGACCCAGTACTTC. Translating gives CASICGAQETQYF.

The chain is built from TRBV4-3 and TRBJ1-5; tentative D call: TRBD1 (5 bases). This CDR3 is built from 15 residues. The germline V and J ends were trimmed by 0 bases and 5 bases, with 11 bases remaining between them. Germline loops: CDR1 LGHNA, CDR2 YSLEER. The CDR3 is CASSQDLGRDQPQHF. CDR3 DNA: TGCGCCAGCAGCCAAGATTTGGGCAGGGATCAGCCCCAGCATTTT.

This chain links TRBV10-3 with TRBJ1-2, with 11 positions matching TRBD1. The CDR3 covers 15 residues. Looked up from germline, CDR1 is ENHRY and CDR2 is SYGVKD. The junction had 5 bases not matched to a gene; V was cut back by 3 bases and J by 5 bases. The CDR3 nucleotides read TGTGCCATCAGTGACCGGGGACAGGGGGATTATGGCTACACCTTC. Its protein is CAISDRGQGDYGYTF.

The chain has TRBV19 and TRBJ2-7; D may be TRBD1 (6 bases). CDR1 is LNHDA and CDR2 is SQIVND in the germline V gene (reference sequence). The V end lost 3 bases, the J end lost 5 bases, and 17 bases lay between the germline ends. The CDR3 consists of 15 residues. The CDR3 sequence is CASSIGDRDTDEQYF. CDR3 bases: TGTGCCAGTAGTATTGGGGACCGGGACACAGACGAGCAGTACTTC.

The rearrangement links TRBV5-4 to TRBJ2-7; the match to TRBD2 covers 7 bases. The germline V gene has CDR1 SGHNT and CDR2 YYREEE (reference sequence). Trimming took 2 bases from V and 3 from J; bases not matched to a gene: 8. This CDR3 has 15 amino acids. The CDR3 spells CASSLDRRGDYEQYF. As DNA, the CDR3 is TGTGCCAGCAGCTTAGACCGTCGGGGGGACTACGAGCAGTACTTC.

This clone showed up just once. A read error may account for a junction end that differs from germline. CDR3 protein: CASSPNEGKRNF. CDR3 nucleotide sequence: TGTGCCAGCAGCCCAAATGAAGGCAAGAGGAATTTC. The chain combines TRBV7-2 with TRBJ2-7; D gene ambiguous. This CDR3 is built from 12 residues. The V gene's germline CDR1 is SGHTA and CDR2 FQGNSA.

The chain couples TRBV7-9 to TRBJ1-5; D unresolved. Germline assignment: CDR1 SEHNR and CDR2 FQNEAQ (reference sequence). The CDR3 length is 15 residues. V was shortened by 3 bases and J by 5 bases, with 14 bases between the two germline ends. The CDR3 sequence: CASSLGGFGDQPQHF. The CDR3 DNA is TGTGCCAGCAGCTTGGGAGGCTTTGGGGATCAGCCCCAGCATTTT. Supplemented by reference TRBV7-9 and TRBJ1-5, the full variable domain reads DTGVSQNPRHKITKRGQNVTFRCDPISEHNRLYWYRQTLGQGPEFLTYFQNEAQLEKSRLLSDRFSAERPKGSFSTLEIQRTEQGDSAMYLCASSLGGFGDQPQHFGDGTRLSIL.

The V gene is TRBV28, the J gene TRBJ1-3; a possible D gene is TRBD1 (6 bases). Trimming took off 5 bases at V and 4 bases at J, with 15 bases between the two ends. Germline CDR1 reads MDHEN; CDR2 reads SYDVKM. This CDR3 spans 15 amino acids. For the CDR3, the DNA is TGTGCCAGCAGTGGCCGCAGGGGTCTAGGAAACACCATATATTTT. As protein: CASSGRRGLGNTIYF. The whole variable domain, filled in from reference TRBV28 and TRBJ1-3, reads DVKVTQSSRYLVKRTGEKVFLECVQDMDHENMFWYRQDPGLGLRLIYFSYDVKMKEKGDIPEGYSVSREKKERFSLILESASTNQTSMYLCASSGRRGLGNTIYFGEGSWLTVV.

The chain employs TRBV19 and TRBJ2-7; D unresolved. Germline values: CDR1 LNHDA, CDR2 SQIVND (reference sequence). V was trimmed by 2 bases and J by 2 bases, leaving 10 bases between them. This CDR3 comprises 14 residues. CDR3 amino acids: CASSITALTYEQYF. Written as DNA, the CDR3 is TGTGCCAGTAGTATAACTGCCCTGACCTACGAGCAGTACTTC.

The V call is TRBV19, the J call TRBJ1-1; weak D call: TRBD1 (5 bases). Trimming removed 4 bases from V and 4 bases from J, with 25 bases in between. This CDR3 contains 18 residues. Germline CDR1 and CDR2: LNHDA and SQIVND (reference sequence). The CDR3 DNA follows: TGTGCCAGTAGTAGGACCGGGGCCGTGGGGATGGGGGGCACTGAAGCTTTCTTT. This sequence encodes CASSRTGAVGMGGTEAFF.

The chain carries TRBV18 and TRBJ1-1; weak D call: TRBD1 (6 bases). The CDR3 covers 12 residues. Trimming took off 2 bases at V and 11 bases at J, with 12 bases between the two ends. The germline V gene has CDR1 KGHSH and CDR2 LQKENI. The CDR3 region has the DNA TGTGCCAGCTCACCAGACGACAGGTCGGCTTTCTTT. Translating it yields CASSPDDRSAFF.

This clone was counted only a few times. This rearrangement joins TRBV9 to TRBJ2-6; no reliable D call. Germline CDR1 SGDLS, CDR2 YYNGEE. Trimming removed 3 bases from V and 2 bases from J, with 6 bases in between. The CDR3 is 14 residues long. CDR3 DNA: TGTGCCAGCAGCGGCTACCCTGGGGCCAACGTCCTGACTTTC. Translation: CASSGYPGANVLTF.

The V gene is TRBV9, the J gene TRBJ2-2; 7 nucleotides match TRBD1. Germline CDR1 reads SGDLS; CDR2 reads YYNGEE. This CDR3 spans 15 amino acids. The V and J ends lost 4 bases and 3 bases, in that order; junction bases with no gene match: 6. The CDR3 spells CASSYGQADTGELFF. The CDR3 nucleotides read TGTGCCAGCAGCTATGGACAGGCAGACACCGGGGAGCTGTTTTTT. The variable domain in full, completed from reference TRBV9 and TRBJ2-2, reads DSGVTQTPKHLITATGQRVTLRCSPRSGDLSVYWYQQSLDQGLQFLIQYYNGEERAKGNILERFSAQQFPDLHSELNLSSLELGDSALYFCASSYGQADTGELFFGEGSRLTVL.

This clone was detected a few times. The chain carries TRBV28 and TRBJ2-2; D possibly corresponds to TRBD1 (5 bases). Trimming cost V 7 bases and J 2 bases, with 17 bases left between them. The CDR3 has 16 amino acids. Germline values: CDR1 MDHEN, CDR2 SYDVKM. The DNA of the CDR3 is TGTGCCAGCACTTTGACTGGGGCAGTAAACACCGGGGAGCTGTTTTTT. Its translation is CASTLTGAVNTGELFF.

CDR3 nucleotides: TGTGCCAGCAGCTTACCGGGGGGCCAAGAGACCCAGTACTTC. Its protein is CASSLPGGQETQYF. The V and J genes are TRBV13 and TRBJ2-5, with TRBD2 matching over 7 bases. This CDR3 spans 14 amino acids. V shed 2 bases and J 1 base; nucleotides not matched to a gene: 1. The germline V gene has CDR1 PRHDT and CDR2 FYEKMQ (reference sequence).

In its sample, this clone was seen a few times. DNA for the CDR3: TGCGCCAGCAGCCAAGCCAGGGCACAGCCCCAGCATTTT. Translating gives CASSQARAQPQHF. The chain couples TRBV4-3 to TRBJ1-5, with D possibly matching TRBD1 (5 bases). CDR1 is LGHNA, CDR2 YSLEER, per germline. The V and J ends lost 1 base and 7 bases respectively, with 8 bases between them. This CDR3 region has 13 residues.

This chain links TRBV5-1 with TRBJ1-2; D might be TRBD1 (6 bases). The V gene's germline CDR1 is SGHRS and CDR2 YFSETQ. The CDR3 loop spans 12 amino acids. V lost 4 bases and J lost 5, with 9 bases in between. The DNA of the CDR3 is TGCGCCAGCAGCCCAGGACAGTATGGCTACACCTTC. It codes for CASSPGQYGYTF.

To note about this clone: Without the conserved terminal phenylalanine or tryptophan, this CDR3 likely stems from a read error. The rearrangement joins TRBV6-4 to TRBJ2-7; no clear D. The CDR3 has 12 residues. Trimming pared 3 bases from V and 6 bases from J, leaving 9 bases between. CDR1 is MRHNA and CDR2 is SNTAGT in the germline V gene. The chain's CDR3 is CASSDEVAEQYL. The CDR3 coding sequence is TGTGCCAGCAGTGATGAAGTAGCCGAGCAGTACCTC.

This chain links TRBV5-4 with TRBJ2-7, with a possible D match to TRBD2 (6 bases). CDR3 size: 13 residues. Trimming stripped 0 bases from V and 3 bases from J, with 7 bases between. Germline-derived CDR1 and CDR2 are SGHNT and YYREEE (reference sequence). CDR3 bases: TGTGCCAGCAGCTTGGGACTAGGCTACGAGCAGTACTTC. This translates into CASSLGLGYEQYF. Variable domain in full (rest from reference TRBV5-4 and TRBJ2-7): ETGVTQSPTHLIKTRGQQVTLRCSSQSGHNTVSWYQQALGQGPQFIFQYYREEENGRGNFPPRFSGLQFPNYSSELNVNALELDDSALYLCASSLGLGYEQYFGPGTRLTVT.

The rearrangement uses TRBV6-1 and TRBJ2-7, with 7 bases fitting TRBD1. Trimming cost V 6 bases and J 6 bases; bases outside gene matches: 5. Germline loops: CDR1 MNHNS, CDR2 SASEGT. The CDR3 consists of 12 residues. This CDR3 reads CASRRDSREQYF. CDR3 DNA sequence: TGTGCCAGCAGACGGGACAGCCGCGAGCAGTACTTC.

The chain joins TRBV29-1 to TRBJ2-7; 11 nucleotides line up with TRBD2. The V gene end was trimmed by 4 bases and the J gene end by 5 bases; junction bases not matched to a gene: 7. Germline V gene data show CDR1 as SQVTM and CDR2 as ANQGSEA. There are 14 residues in the CDR3. The CDR3 region is CSVVETSGKNEQYF. The CDR3, as DNA: TGCAGCGTTGTCGAGACTAGCGGGAAGAACGAGCAGTACTTC.

This clone was recorded a few times. The chain combines TRBV11-1 with TRBJ1-1; maybe TRBD1 (5 bases). The CDR3 contains 14 residues. The V gene's germline CDR1 is SGHAT and CDR2 FQDESV (reference sequence). V was trimmed by 5 bases and J by 4 bases, leaving 14 bases between them. For the CDR3, the DNA is TGTGCCAGCAGCACCCGACAGTATGGCACTGAAGCTTTCTTT. Its translation is CASSTRQYGTEAFF.

The V and J genes are TRBV11-2 and TRBJ1-1; weak D call: TRBD1 (5 bases). Germline assignment: CDR1 SGHAT and CDR2 FQNNGV. The CDR3 is 14 amino acids. Trimming shortened V by 4 bases and J by 3 bases, and 12 bases separated the two germline ends. The CDR3 region is CASSYSTAYTEAFF. CDR3 nucleotide sequence: TGTGCCAGCAGCTACTCGACAGCCTACACTGAAGCTTTCTTT.

The chain has TRBV7-6 and TRBJ2-6, with D perhaps TRBD1 (5 bases). The germline CDR1 and CDR2 sequences are SGHVS and FNYEAQ. The CDR3 is 15 amino acids. V was shortened by 4 bases and J by 4 bases, with 11 bases between the two germline ends. CDR3 DNA sequence: TGTGCCAGCAGCTCAAGGGGTTCCGGGGCCAACGTCCTGACTTTC. Translated: CASSSRGSGANVLTF. The variable domain in full, with the rest retrieved from reference TRBV7-6 and TRBJ2-6, is GAGVSQSPRYKVTKRGQDVALRCDPISGHVSLYWYRQALGQGPEFLTYFNYEAQQDKSGLPNDRFSAERPEGSISTLTIQRTEQRDSAMYRCASSSRGSGANVLTFGAGSRLTVL.

The rearrangement joins TRBV5-1 to TRBJ2-1, with D perhaps TRBD2 (5 bases). CDR3 length equals 13 residues. Trimming removed 5 bases from V and 8 bases from J, with 14 bases in between. The germline V gene has CDR1 SGHRS and CDR2 YFSETQ. CDR3 amino acids: CASRPGLRDEQFF. The CDR3, as DNA: TGCGCCAGCAGACCAGGACTTCGGGATGAGCAGTTCTTC. The full variable domain, with the rest looked up from reference TRBV5-1 and TRBJ2-1, is KAGVTQTPRYLIKTRGQQVTLSCSPISGHRSVSWYQQTPGQGLQFLFEYFSETQRNKGNFPGRFSGRQFSNSRSEMNVSTLELGDSALYLCASRPGLRDEQFFGPGTRLTVL.

The chain carries TRBV7-2 and TRBJ2-7; D is possibly TRBD2 (6 bases). There are 15 residues in the CDR3. Germline lookup yields CDR1 SGHTA and CDR2 FQGNSA. V lost 1 base and J lost 2, with 12 bases in between. The CDR3 protein is CASSLGTWGAYEQYF. The CDR3 DNA reads TGTGCCAGCAGCTTAGGGACGTGGGGGGCCTACGAGCAGTACTTC.